This TCR beta chain was identified in a study of cytotoxic CD8 clonotypes in ibrutinib-treated CLL (dated by TCRdb to 2020 to 2023). Background on the whole study: In this cohort, approximately 15 patients were treatment-naive and under 13 were relapsed/refractory, while about 18 had unmutated IGHV. Responses were partial in roughly 24 patients and complete in 2; after median around 66 months follow-up, some 15 stayed in remission and 12 progressed. The response samples were drawn at a median of around eleven months into treatment, with a range of about 6 to 36 months. On average, each sample yielded around 270,000 productive templates and about 95,000 productive rearrangements. Of the 90 or so participants in the trial, about 25 had longitudinal samples available. Cryopreserved peripheral blood mononuclear cells were collected before treatment, at response, and at either disease progression or sustained remission. Every remission and progressive disease sample was obtained while ibrutinib was still being received by the patients. General findings and caveats noted by the study authors: Clonality rose at ibrutinib response, remained stable during sustained remission, and dropped back toward baseline at progression. Public clonotypes were rare and either shrank or stayed stable during treatment, and the rise in clonality at ibrutinib response reflected expansion of private clonotypes. Baseline clonality exceeded that of age-matched healthy donors and correlated strongly with circulating CD8+ T-cell counts. Sustained-remission and progressing patients did not have matched sampling times, and lymph node repertoires were not examined.

The goal of deep resolution MiSeq sequencing was a depth between 1 in 1 million and 1 in 200,000 T cells, and coverage averaged 10x per clonotype. TCR beta libraries were generated with the immunoSEQ hsTCRB Kit. The source study handled its data this way. The data were analyzed with ImmunoSEQ Analyzer and ImmunoSEQ Data Assistant, and V, D and J gene assignments followed IMGT definitions. Clonality, which ranges from 0 to 1, was calculated by subtracting the normalized Shannon entropy of productive rearrangement frequencies from one. Public clonotype analysis was restricted to overrepresented clonotypes comprising at least 0.05% of each patient's repertoire. More than ten repertoires from age-matched healthy donors, obtained from immuneACCESS, served as clonality controls. Drawn from immuneACCESS, this table holds only the in-frame rearrangements with V and J called that TCRdb kept. Clones are partly lost; checked studies trace under half to an unresolved V gene and leave the rest unexplained. For V, J and clone size, that table is used; D and trimming come from the DNA. The sample table contains approximately 190,000 clones; only one count was recorded for roughly 65% of them. The ten largest clonotypes hold approximately 6.3% of the sample.

For this clone: Its antigen specificity is not known. No much larger clonotype is one base removed from it; base qualities were not supplied.

Ends trimmed: V by 3 bases, J by 9 bases; bases unmatched to a gene: 10. Taken from the germline V gene, the CDR1 and CDR2 loops are SGDLS and YYNGEE. The CDR3, cysteine through phenylalanine, is 15 amino acids long. This entry keeps only the CDR3 DNA: 45 bases, framed from base 1. Reading the label with the study, this specimen's time point is: approximately eleven months on ibrutinib. For TCR beta library preparation, 1.5 to 2 micrograms of genomic DNA was extracted from cryopreserved PBMCs. Longitudinal blood samples from CLL patients receiving ibrutinib monotherapy were subjected to high-throughput TCR beta sequencing. Patients were enrolled in a phase 2 open-label single-center ibrutinib monotherapy trial.

The clonotype comes from a human donor with chronic lymphocytic leukemia. The sequenced sample was PBMCs, obtained after 12 months of ibrutinib treatment. The chain couples TRBV9 to TRBJ2-1, with 9 bases aligning to TRBD2. The bases are TGTGCCAGCAGCGAGGCCGGGACTAGCATTGGTGAGCAGTTCTTC. Its protein product is CASSEAGTSIGEQFF.